The source of this T cell receptor beta chain is a study of CD4 T cells in relation to SARS-CoV-2 and coronaviruses. As to this clone: The antigen is unknown.

Germline V gene lookup returns CDR1 SGHDT and CDR2 YYEEEE. Trimming removed 3 bases from V and 2 bases from J, with 9 bases in between. The CDR3 spans 14 residues. TCRdb's table, derived via immunoSEQ multiplex PCR, lists solely in-frame clones and lacks some. Among 10,000 to 15,000 clones, less than 70% were seen once, and the ten largest hold 6.5% to 9.5%. Before the COVID-19 pandemic, during about 2011-2018, CD4+ T cells were taken from unexposed donors. The cells were cultured for less than twelve days before CD4+ T cells were isolated. Cultures held two million PBMCs per well with about 10 IU/ml IL-2.

The clonotype originates from a human donor in good health. This chain links TRBV5-6 with TRBJ1-5, with D perhaps TRBD1 (5 bases). The sequencing sample was made of CD4+ T cells from PBMCs, cultured in vitro. CDR3 region: CASSSQGGNQPQHF. In nucleotides, the CDR3 is TGTGCCAGCAGCTCGCAGGGAGGCAATCAGCCCCAGCATTTT.